This T cell receptor beta chain was identified during a study of T cell responses to AZD1222 COVID-19 vaccine. Background on the study: Pooled together were second doses at about 4 or about 12 weeks. Notes on the study in general: Repertoires were obtained solely post-peak T cell response. Donors were mostly white British, more females; clonal diversity possibly underestimated. Researchers report vaccine-associated CD4 TCRs spanning spike, with dominance at 160-218 and 743-854.

As concerns this clone: As yet, its antigen is unknown.

Assay used: immunoSEQ multiplex PCR; TCRdb lists only in-frame clones, some missing. In the table there are about 130,000 clones, about nine tenths of which are singletons. V was shortened by 7 bases and J by 3 bases, with 3 bases between the two germline ends. The CDR3 extends over 11 amino acids. The germline V gene encodes CDR1 SGHTA and CDR2 FQGNSA. The chain combines TRBV7-2 with TRBJ2-2; the D is unclear. Here the sequenced sample was peripheral blood, taken on day 0 of AZD1222 vaccination. This receptor was taken from an adult in good health. The CDR3 nucleotides are TGTGCCAGCACCTACACCGGGGAGCTGTTTTTT. Translated: CASTYTGELFF.